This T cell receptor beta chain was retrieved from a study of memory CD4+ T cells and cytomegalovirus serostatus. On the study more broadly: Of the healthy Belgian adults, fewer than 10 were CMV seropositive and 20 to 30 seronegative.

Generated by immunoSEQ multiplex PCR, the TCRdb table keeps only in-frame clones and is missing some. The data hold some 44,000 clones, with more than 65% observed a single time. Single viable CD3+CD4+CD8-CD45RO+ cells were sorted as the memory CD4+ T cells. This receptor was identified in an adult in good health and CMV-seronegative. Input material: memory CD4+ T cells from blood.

CDR3 amino acids: CASSVGLAREQYF. CDR3 bases: TGTGCCAGCAGCGTGGGGCTAGCTCGCGAGCAGTACTTC. The chain recombines TRBV9 with TRBJ2-7; the D call may be TRBD1 or TRBD2 (5 bases each). V was pared by 2 bases and J by 6 bases, with 12 bases between. CDR1 SGDLS and CDR2 YYNGEE come from the germline V gene. This CDR3 has 13 amino acids. The full variable domain, with the rest looked up from reference TRBV9 and TRBJ2-7, is DSGVTQTPKHLITATGQRVTLRCSPRSGDLSVYWYQQSLDQGLQFLIQYYNGEERAKGNILERFSAQQFPDLHSELNLSSLELGDSALYFCASSVGLAREQYFGPGTRLTVT.